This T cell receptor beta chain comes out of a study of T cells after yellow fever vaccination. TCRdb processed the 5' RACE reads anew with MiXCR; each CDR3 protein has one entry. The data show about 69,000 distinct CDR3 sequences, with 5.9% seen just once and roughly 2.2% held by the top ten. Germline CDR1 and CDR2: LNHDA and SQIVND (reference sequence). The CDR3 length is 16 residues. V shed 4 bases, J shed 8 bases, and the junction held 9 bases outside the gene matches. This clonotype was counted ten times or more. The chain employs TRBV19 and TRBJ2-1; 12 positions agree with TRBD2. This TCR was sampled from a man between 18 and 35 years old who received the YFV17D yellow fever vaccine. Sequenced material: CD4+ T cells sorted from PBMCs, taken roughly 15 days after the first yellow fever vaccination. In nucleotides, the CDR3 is TGTGCCAGTAGTACCGACCTGACTAGCGGGGGCGATGAGCAGTTCTTC. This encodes CASSTDLTSGGDEQFF.